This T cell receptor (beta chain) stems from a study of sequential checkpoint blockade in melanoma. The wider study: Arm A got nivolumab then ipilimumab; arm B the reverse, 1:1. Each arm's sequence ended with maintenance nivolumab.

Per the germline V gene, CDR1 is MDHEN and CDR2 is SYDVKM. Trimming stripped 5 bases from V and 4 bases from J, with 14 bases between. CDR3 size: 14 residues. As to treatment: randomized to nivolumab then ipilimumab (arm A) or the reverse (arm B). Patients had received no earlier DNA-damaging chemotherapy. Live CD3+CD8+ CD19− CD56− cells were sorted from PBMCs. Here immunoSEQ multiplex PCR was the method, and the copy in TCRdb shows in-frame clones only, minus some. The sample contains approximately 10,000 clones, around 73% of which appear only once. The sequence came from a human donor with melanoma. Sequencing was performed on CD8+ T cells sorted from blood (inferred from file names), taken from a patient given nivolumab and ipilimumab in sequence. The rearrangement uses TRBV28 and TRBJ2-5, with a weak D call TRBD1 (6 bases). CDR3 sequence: CASSPRVGAETQYF. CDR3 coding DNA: TGTGCCAGCAGTCCCCGGGTGGGGGCAGAGACCCAGTACTTC.